A single sample gave rise to the 4 T cell receptor beta chains below, sequenced in a study of blood T cell repertoires in COVID-19. TCRdb's copy holds only in-frame clones and misses some; the assay was immunoSEQ multiplex PCR. Of approximately 210,000 clones in the sample, about 83% were seen once. Material: peripheral blood. All receptors come from a woman in her forties or fifties with active or convalescent COVID-19.

The chain links TRBV6-5 to TRBJ2-1, with D possibly TRBD1 on 6 matching bases. CDR1 MNHEY and CDR2 SVGAGI come from the germline V gene. Trimming left V 7 bases short and J 1 base short, with 11 bases between. The CDR3 sequence is 14 residues long. The CDR3 loop reads CASTWDNSYNEQFF. CDR3 DNA sequence: TGTGCCAGCACCTGGGACAATTCCTACAATGAGCAGTTCTTC.

The J gene is TRBJ2-7, the V gene TRBV7-3; TRBD2 matches at 7 bases. CDR3 length equals 15 residues. Germline V gene data show CDR1 as SGHTA and CDR2 as FQGTGA. V lost 5 bases, J lost 5 bases, and 12 bases stayed unmatched. The CDR3 region has the DNA TGTGCCAGCAGCCTAGAGCCTAGCGGAAATAACGAGCAGTACTTC. Amino acids: CASSLEPSGNNEQYF.

This chain connects TRBV28 to TRBJ1-1; D uncertain. V lost 6 bases, J lost 1 base, and 12 bases lay in between. This CDR3 has 14 amino acids. CDR1 MDHEN and CDR2 SYDVKM come from the germline V gene. In DNA, the CDR3 is TGTGCCAGCAGCCCCAGGAGGACGAACACTGAAGCTTTCTTT. Translation gives CASSPRRTNTEAFF.

The chain links TRBV21-1 to TRBJ1-5; TRBD1 reflects the table's D call only, with no check against the DNA. TRBV21-1 corresponds to a pseudogene. CDR3 length: 17 amino acids. The CDR3 loop is CASSKFHSRGRCQPQHF. CDR3 bases: TGTGCCAGCAGCAAATTTCATTCCAGGGGGCGTTGCCAGCCCCAGCATTTT.